This TCR beta chain was sequenced in a study of blood T cell repertoires in COVID-19. Across the whole study: From the United States, Italy and Spain came samples of acute and convalescent COVID-19.

The V end was cut by 2 bases, the J end by 2 bases, with 22 bases between. Per germline, CDR1 MNHEY and CDR2 SVGEGT. The CDR3 runs 19 residues. Sequencing used immunoSEQ multiplex PCR; TCRdb keeps in-frame clones, though not all of them. The data show 230,000 or so clones, about 86% seen once. The chain recombines TRBV6-2 or TRBV6-3 with TRBJ1-5; D may be TRBD1 (6 bases). The specimen was peripheral blood. This TCR came from a man in his forties or fifties with active or convalescent COVID-19. This CDR3 is CASSYRVFAGAYGNQPQHF. Written as DNA, the CDR3 is TGTGCCAGCAGTTACAGGGTTTTCGCAGGGGCTTATGGCAATCAGCCCCAGCATTTT.